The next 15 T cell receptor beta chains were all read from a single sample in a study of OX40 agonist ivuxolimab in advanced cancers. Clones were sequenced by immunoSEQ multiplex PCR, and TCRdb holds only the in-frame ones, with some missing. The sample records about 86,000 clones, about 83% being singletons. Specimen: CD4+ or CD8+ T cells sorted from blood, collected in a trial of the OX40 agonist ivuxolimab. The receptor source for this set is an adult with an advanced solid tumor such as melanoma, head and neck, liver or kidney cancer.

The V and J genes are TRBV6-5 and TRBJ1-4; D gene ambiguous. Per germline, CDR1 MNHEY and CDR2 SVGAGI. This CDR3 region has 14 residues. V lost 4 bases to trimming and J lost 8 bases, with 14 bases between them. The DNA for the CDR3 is TGTGCCAGCAGTTCGGTCCCACGAGAAGAAAAACTGTTTTTT. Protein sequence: CASSSVPREEKLFF.

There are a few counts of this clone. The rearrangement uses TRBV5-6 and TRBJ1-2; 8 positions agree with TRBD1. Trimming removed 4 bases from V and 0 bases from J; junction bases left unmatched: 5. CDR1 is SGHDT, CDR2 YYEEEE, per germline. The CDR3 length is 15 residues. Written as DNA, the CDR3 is TGTGCCAGCAGCGCCGACAGGGGTGCTAACTATGGCTACACCTTC. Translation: CASSADRGANYGYTF. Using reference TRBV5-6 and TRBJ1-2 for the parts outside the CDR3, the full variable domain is DAGVTQSPTHLIKTRGQQVTLRCSPKSGHDTVSWYQQALGQGPQFIFQYYEEEERQRGNFPDRFSGHQFPNYSSELNVNALLLGDSALYLCASSADRGANYGYTFGSGTRLTVV.

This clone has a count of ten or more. The CDR3 DNA follows: TGCGCCAGCAGCTTGTTTCCGCGGGAGGGCGACGAGCAGTACTTC. This encodes CASSLFPREGDEQYF. The chain employs TRBV5-1 and TRBJ2-7, with 9 bases lining up with TRBD2. CDR3 length: 15 amino acids. J gave up 5 bases and V 1 base, and 7 bases lay outside the gene matches. Germline V gene lookup returns CDR1 SGHRS and CDR2 YFSETQ.

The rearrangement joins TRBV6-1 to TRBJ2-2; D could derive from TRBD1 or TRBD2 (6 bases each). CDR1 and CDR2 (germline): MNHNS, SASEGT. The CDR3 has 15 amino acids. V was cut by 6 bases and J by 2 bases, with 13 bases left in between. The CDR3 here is CASRLTGANTGELFF. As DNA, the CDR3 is TGTGCCAGCAGGCTTACGGGGGCAAACACCGGGGAGCTGTTTTTT.

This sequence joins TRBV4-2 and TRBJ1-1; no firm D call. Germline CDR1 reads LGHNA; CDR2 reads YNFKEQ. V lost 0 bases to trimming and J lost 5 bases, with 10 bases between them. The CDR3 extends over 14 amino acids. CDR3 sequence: CASSQDVVLTEAFF. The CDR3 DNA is TGTGCCAGCAGCCAAGATGTAGTCCTTACTGAAGCTTTCTTT.

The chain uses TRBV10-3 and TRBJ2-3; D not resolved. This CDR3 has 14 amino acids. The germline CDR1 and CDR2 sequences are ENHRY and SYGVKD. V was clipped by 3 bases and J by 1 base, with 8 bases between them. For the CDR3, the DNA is TGTGCCATCAGTGATAACACAGGCACAGATACGCAGTATTTT. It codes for CAISDNTGTDTQYF.

The CDR3 reads CASGRVSYEQYF. CDR3 sequence (DNA): TGTGCCAGCGGCCGGGTCTCCTACGAGCAGTACTTC. The chain joins TRBV11-2 to TRBJ2-7; D unresolved. Trimming cost V 8 bases and J 0 bases, with 8 bases left between them. Germline loops: CDR1 SGHAT, CDR2 FQNNGV. The CDR3 is made up of 12 amino acids. The full variable domain, its missing parts supplied by reference TRBV11-2 and TRBJ2-7, is EAGVAQSPRYKIIEKRQSVAFWCNPISGHATLYWYQQILGQGPKLLIQFQNNGVVDDSQLPKDRFSAERLKGVDSTLKIQPAKLEDSAVYLCASGRVSYEQYFGPGTRLTVT.

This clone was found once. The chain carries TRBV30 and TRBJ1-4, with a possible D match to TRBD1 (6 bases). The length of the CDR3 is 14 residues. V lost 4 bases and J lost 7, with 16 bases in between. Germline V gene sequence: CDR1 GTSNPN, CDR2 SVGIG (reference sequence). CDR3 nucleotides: TGTGCCTGGACTTCCAGGGACAAGCTTGAAAAACTGTTTTTT. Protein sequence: CAWTSRDKLEKLFF.

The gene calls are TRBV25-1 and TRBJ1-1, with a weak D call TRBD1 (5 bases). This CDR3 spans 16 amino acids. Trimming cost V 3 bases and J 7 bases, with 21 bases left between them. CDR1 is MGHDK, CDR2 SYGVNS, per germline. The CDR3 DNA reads TGTGCCAGCAGTGATCGTACGTCGCAGGGCAGCAATGAAGCTTTCTTT. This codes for CASSDRTSQGSNEAFF.

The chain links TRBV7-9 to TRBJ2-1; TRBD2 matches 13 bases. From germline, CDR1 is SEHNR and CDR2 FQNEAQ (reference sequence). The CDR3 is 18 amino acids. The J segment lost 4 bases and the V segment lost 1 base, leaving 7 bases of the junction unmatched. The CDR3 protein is CASSLVSGTSGKYNEQFF. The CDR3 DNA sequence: TGTGCCAGCAGCTTAGTGTCCGGGACTAGCGGGAAGTACAATGAGCAGTTCTTC.

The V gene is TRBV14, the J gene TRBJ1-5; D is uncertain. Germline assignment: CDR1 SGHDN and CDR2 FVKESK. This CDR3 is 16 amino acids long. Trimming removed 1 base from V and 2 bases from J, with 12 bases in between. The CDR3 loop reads CASSQVKGMGNQPQHF. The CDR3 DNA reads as TGTGCCAGCAGCCAAGTAAAGGGTATGGGCAATCAGCCCCAGCATTTT.

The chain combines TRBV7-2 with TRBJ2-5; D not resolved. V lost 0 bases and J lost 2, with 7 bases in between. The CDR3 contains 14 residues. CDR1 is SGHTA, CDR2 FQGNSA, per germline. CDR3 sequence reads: CASSLASRQETQYF. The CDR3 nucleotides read TGTGCCAGCAGCTTAGCGTCCAGACAAGAGACCCAGTACTTC. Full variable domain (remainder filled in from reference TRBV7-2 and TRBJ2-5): GAGVSQSPSNKVTEKGKDVELRCDPISGHTALYWYRQSLGQGLEFLIYFQGNSAPDKSGLPSDRFSAERTGGSVSTLTIQRTQQEDSAVYLCASSLASRQETQYFGPGTRLLVL.

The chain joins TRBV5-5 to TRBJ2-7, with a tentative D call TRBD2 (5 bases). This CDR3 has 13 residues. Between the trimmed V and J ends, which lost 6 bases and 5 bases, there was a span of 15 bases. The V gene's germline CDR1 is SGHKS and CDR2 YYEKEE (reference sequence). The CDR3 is CASKEAGSNEQYF. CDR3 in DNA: TGTGCCAGCAAGGAGGCCGGGTCCAACGAGCAGTACTTC.

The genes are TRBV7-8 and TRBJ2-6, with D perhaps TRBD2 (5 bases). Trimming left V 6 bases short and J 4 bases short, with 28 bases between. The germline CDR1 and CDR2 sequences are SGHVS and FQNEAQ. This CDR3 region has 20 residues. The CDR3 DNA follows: TGTGCCAGCAGAGTAGGACGGGGAAACAGTGCTAGGAAAGGGGCCAACGTCCTGACTTTC. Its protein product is CASRVGRGNSARKGANVLTF. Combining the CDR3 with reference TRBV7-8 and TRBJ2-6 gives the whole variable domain GAGVSQSPRYKVAKRGQDVALRCDPISGHVSLFWYQQALGQGPEFLTYFQNEAQLDKSGLPSDRFFAERPEGSVSTLKIQRTQQEDSAVYLCASRVGRGNSARKGANVLTFGAGSRLTVL.

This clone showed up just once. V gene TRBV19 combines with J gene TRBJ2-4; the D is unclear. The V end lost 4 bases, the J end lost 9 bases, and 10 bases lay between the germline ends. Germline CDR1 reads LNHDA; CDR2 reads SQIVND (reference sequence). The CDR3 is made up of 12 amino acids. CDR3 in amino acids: CASSNPKAIQYF. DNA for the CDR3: TGTGCCAGTAGTAACCCCAAAGCCATTCAGTACTTC.